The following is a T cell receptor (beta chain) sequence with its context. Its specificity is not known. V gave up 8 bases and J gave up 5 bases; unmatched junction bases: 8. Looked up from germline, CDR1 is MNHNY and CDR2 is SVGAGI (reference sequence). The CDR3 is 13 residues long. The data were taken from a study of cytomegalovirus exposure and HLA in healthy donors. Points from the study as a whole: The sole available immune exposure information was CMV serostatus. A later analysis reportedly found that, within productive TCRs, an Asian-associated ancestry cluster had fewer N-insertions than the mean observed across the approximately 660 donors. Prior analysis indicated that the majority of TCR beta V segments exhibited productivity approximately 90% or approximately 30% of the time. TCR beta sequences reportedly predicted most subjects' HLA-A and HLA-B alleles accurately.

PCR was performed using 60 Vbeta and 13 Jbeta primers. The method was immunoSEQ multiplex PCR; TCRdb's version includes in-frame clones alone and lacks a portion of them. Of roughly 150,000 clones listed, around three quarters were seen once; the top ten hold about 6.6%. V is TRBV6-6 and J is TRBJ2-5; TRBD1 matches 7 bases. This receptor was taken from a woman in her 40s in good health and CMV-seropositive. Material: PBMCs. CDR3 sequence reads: CASAGNRGETQYF. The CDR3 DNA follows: TGTGCCAGCGCAGGGAACAGGGGTGAGACCCAGTACTTC.